The sequence of this T cell receptor beta chain was determined in a study of molecular identifiers for immune sequencing clone quantification. Study-wide background: With replicates, the RNA of roughly 20,000 or 100,000 naive CD8 cells was split five ways and four were sequenced. Overall study findings and caveats: Effector cells had over 99% of their molecules in clones above 20 RNA copies, while naive cells had under 1%.

This CDR3 is built from 13 residues. Germline values: CDR1 MDHEN, CDR2 SYDVKM. Trimming stripped 3 bases from V and 7 bases from J, with 12 bases between. Making the bulk TCR libraries relied on previously described methods and listed TCR primers. TCRdb re-analysed the PCR reads in MiXCR, keeping a single row per CDR3 protein. The repertoire includes tens of thousands of distinct CDR3 sequences, approximately 25% of them detected once, and about 1.9% sits in the top ten. Naive CD8 T cells, phenotype CD8+CD4-CCR7+CD45RA+, were sorted. This clonotype came up many times. Its antigen is still unknown. Sequenced material: naive CD8+ T cells from blood, with Jurkat cell RNA spiked in. Subset denoted: FACS-sorted CD8+CD4-CCR7+CD45RA+ naive T cells. The TCR sequence derives from a human donor in good health. Some libraries in this study had Jurkat cell RNA spiked in. The chain recombines TRBV28 with TRBJ1-2, with a weak D call TRBD1 (6 bases). The CDR3 protein is CASSFQGSRGYTF. DNA of the CDR3: TGTGCCAGCAGTTTTCAGGGGTCGCGTGGCTACACCTTC.